This TCR beta chain was captured by sequencing in a study of T-cell memory formation after mild COVID-19. The overall study: Largely donor-specific TCR clusters were found.

On this clonotype itself: What it binds is unknown.

The CDR3 loop spans 13 amino acids. V shed 8 bases, J shed 11 bases, and the junction held 13 bases outside the gene matches. Study-wide findings and caveats: SARS-CoV-2 specificity was not confirmed for second-wave clones peaking on day 37. In pre-infection memory, a portion of responding clones appeared, which suggested that cross-reactive memory joined.

In TCRdb, the 5' RACE reads were re-called with MiXCR into one record per CDR3 protein. Of around 450,000 distinct CDR3 sequences in the sample, approximately 24% are singletons; the top ten hold about 8.7%. The clonotype originates from an adult woman who had mild COVID-19 (a few samples of this study predate the infection). Cell type and time point are not known. V gene TRBV23-1 combines with J gene TRBJ1-1, with 8 bases aligning to TRBD1. TRBV23-1 is an ORF for which the function is uncertain. Material: PBMCs or a T cell subset sorted from them (not recorded which). The CDR3 bases are TGCGCCAGCGGGTTCAGGGGGCGGCGGAAGGCTTTCTTT. Translating it yields CASGFRGRRKAFF.